This TCR beta chain appears in the sequencing data of a study of CD8 T cells in ankylosing spondylitis. TCRdb reprocessed the 5' RACE reads with MiXCR, giving one entry per CDR3 protein. The sample consists of around 300,000 distinct CDR3 sequences, roughly 20% of them appearing once. Germline trimming cut 3 bases from V and 8 bases from J; bases unmatched to any gene: 12. Per the germline V gene, CDR1 is DFQATT and CDR2 is SNEGSKA (reference sequence). The CDR3 sequence is 15 residues long. The source of this sequence is a female donor with ankylosing spondylitis or in good health (not recorded which). Sequenced: blood, either unsorted or a sorted T cell fraction (not recorded which). V is TRBV20-1 and J is TRBJ2-1; 8 bases are shared with TRBD2. The CDR3 DNA is TGCAGTGCTAGTCGGTCGGGAGGGGTCAGGGATGAGCAGTTCTTC. This translates into CSASRSGGVRDEQFF.